The rows below give T cell receptor beta chains drawn from one sample of a study of neoadjuvant anti-PD-1 for oral cavity cancer. Sequencing was performed with immunoSEQ multiplex PCR; in TCRdb, only in-frame clones are kept and a portion is missing. Among more than 12,000 clones listed, about 37% were seen once. The input for sequencing was tumor tissue, taken after nivolumab (anti-PD-1) treatment. The source is a person aged 40 to 85 with oral cavity squamous cell carcinoma. CDR3s include the opening cysteine and the closing phenylalanine or tryptophan. The D gene is left open where the match is weak. The listing skips clone size in some rows; elsewhere it reads once, few, many or a size class.

>TRBJ1-4|.|15|TRBV5-5|TRBD1
TGTGCCAGCAGCTTGGCCGGGACAGGGGAAGAAAAACTGTTTTTT
CASSLAGTGEEKLFF
>TRBJ2-7|medium-sized|14|TRBV4-3|TRBD1
TGCGCCAGCAGCCACCGGACAGGGATGAACGAGCAGTACTTC
CASSHRTGMNEQYF
>TRBJ1-5|medium-sized|17|TRBV19|TRBD1
TGTGCCAGTAGTATATCATCCTCCGGGACAGATATTCAGCCCCAGCATTTT
CASSISSSGTDIQPQHF
>TRBJ2-7|medium-sized|12|TRBV11-2|.
TGTGCCAGCAGCTCCGCCCTACTCGAGCAGTACTTC
CASSSALLEQYF
>TRBJ2-1|.|12|TRBV5-4|TRBD2
TGTGCCAGCAGCTGGACTAGCGGGGAGCAGTTCTTC
CASSWTSGEQFF
>TRBJ2-2|.|15|TRBV5-1|.
TGCGCCAGCAGCTTGGAAGCGGTCAACACCGGGGAGCTGTTTTTT
CASSLEAVNTGELFF
>TRBJ1-6|.|16|TRBV19|.
TGTGCCAGTAGTCTGGGACCTCCAACCATGTTGACACCCCTCCACTTT
CASSLGPPTMLTPLHF
>TRBJ1-2|many|14|TRBV27|TRBD1
TGTGCCAGCAGTTTATCGACAGGGATGAGTGGCTACACCTTC
CASSLSTGMSGYTF
>TRBJ1-2|.|13|TRBV6-1|.
TGTGCCAGCAGTGAGGGCAGGGATATTGGCTACACCTTC
CASSEGRDIGYTF
>TRBJ1-1|.|15|TRBV7-2|TRBD1
TGTGCCAGCAGCACCTTGACAGGGGTAGGCACTGAAGCTTTCTTT
CASSTLTGVGTEAFF
>TRBJ2-4|few|15|TRBV6-5|.
TGTGCCAGCAGCCGTGACCCAGCAGCCAAAAACATTCAGTACTTC
CASSRDPAAKNIQYF
>TRBJ2-7|.|18|TRBV6-1|TRBD1
TGTGCCAGCAGTGAACGGAGGATTCTGGGGACAGGGGACTACGAGCAGTACTTC
CASSERRILGTGDYEQYF
>TRBJ2-7|.|15|TRBV7-2|TRBD1
TGTGCCAGCAGCTACCGGGACAGGGGGCACTACGAGCAGTACTTC
CASSYRDRGHYEQYF
>TRBJ2-3|few|16|TRBV19|TRBD2
TGTGCCAGTAGGGGCCGGCTAGCGGGGGGTATAGATACGCAGTATTTT
CASRGRLAGGIDTQYF
>TRBJ1-1|.|14|TRBV4-3|.
TGCGCCAGCAGCCCAACAGGCTCCGGAGCTGAAGCTTTCTTT
CASSPTGSGAEAFF
>TRBJ2-2|few|16|TRBV5-1|.
TGCGCCAGCAGCTTGGCCCGCGCGGGGAACACCGGGGAGCTGTTTTTT
CASSLARAGNTGELFF
>TRBJ2-5|.|12|TRBV5-1|.
TGCGCCAGCAGCTTGGTGTCGGAGACCCAGTACTTC
CASSLVSETQYF
>TRBJ2-7|.|13|TRBV11-2|.
TGTGCCAGCAGCTTAGGGACAAACTACGAGCAGTACTTC
CASSLGTNYEQYF
>TRBJ1-2|.|15|TRBV11-2|.
TGTGCCAGCAGCTTAGTCGGAGGGGATGACTATGGCTACACCTTC
CASSLVGGDDYGYTF
>TRBJ1-1|.|14|TRBV6-5|.
TGTGCCAGCAGTTACTCGATACGGAACACTGAAGCTTTCTTT
CASSYSIRNTEAFF
>TRBJ2-7|.|14|TRBV10-3|.
TGTGCCAGCAGTTACTCGAAGGGTAAGAACGAGCAGTACTTC
CASSYSKGKNEQYF
>TRBJ2-7|.|15|TRBV6-5|TRBD1
TGTGCCAGCAGCGTCGGGACAGGAGATTCCTACGAGCAGTACTTC
CASSVGTGDSYEQYF
>TRBJ1-2|.|13|TRBV27|TRBD1
TGTGCCAGCAGTCTGGACAGGGACTATGGCTACACCTTC
CASSLDRDYGYTF
>TRBJ2-7|medium-sized|10|TRBV21-1|.
TGTGCCATCACACTGCCCGAGCAGTACTTC
CAITLPEQYF
>TRBJ2-1|medium-sized|15|TRBV9|.
TGTGCCAGCAGCGTAGGTGCGGAGTCTTACAATGAGCAGTTCTTC
CASSVGAESYNEQFF
>TRBJ1-2|.|12|TRBV7-9|TRBD1
TGTGCCAGCAGCGCCGGGGACAGGGGATTCCTCTTC
CASSAGDRGFLF
>TRBJ1-5|few|16|TRBV6-6|TRBD1
TGTGCCAGCAGTTACTCGACAGGGTTAGGCAATCAGCCCCAGCATTTT
CASSYSTGLGNQPQHF
>TRBJ2-1|.|17|TRBV4-1|TRBD1
TGCGCCAGCAGCCGAAACCCTTGGGGGACAGGGAAGAATGAGCAGTTCTTC
CASSRNPWGTGKNEQFF
>TRBJ2-1|.|15|TRBV6-1|TRBD2
TGTGCCAGCAGTGGACTAGCGGGGGTAGCCAATGAGCAGTTCTTC
CASSGLAGVANEQFF
>TRBJ1-1|few|14|TRBV6-1|.
TGTGCCAGCAGTGAATTCTCAGAGAACACTGAAGCTTTCTTT
CASSEFSENTEAFF
>TRBJ2-3|large|17|TRBV7-8|TRBD2
TGTGCCAGCAGCAATCCTTCTAGCGGGGGCATGACAGATACGCAGTATTTT
CASSNPSSGGMTDTQYF
>TRBJ1-2|.|16|TRBV12-5|.
TGTGCTAGTGGTTTGGACATAAGAGGCGATTGGTATGGCTACACCTTC
CASGLDIRGDWYGYTF
>TRBJ1-3|.|16|TRBV5-4|.
TGTGCCAGCAGCAAGCTCGAGGAGACAACTGGAAACACCATATATTTT
CASSKLEETTGNTIYF
>TRBJ2-2|once|15|TRBV5-1|.
TGCGCCAGCAGCTCCGGGACACCGGGCACCGGGGAGCTGTTTTTT
CASSSGTPGTGELFF
>TRBJ2-2|.|14|TRBV5-1|.
TGCGCCAGCAGCTTGGGACAGAACACCGGGGAGCTGTTTTTT
CASSLGQNTGELFF
>TRBJ2-3|.|15|TRBV7-2|.
TGTGCCAGCAGCTTTGACAGCTCGAGAACAGATACGCAGTATTTT
CASSFDSSRTDTQYF
>TRBJ1-6|many|14|TRBV10-2|.
TGCGCCAGCAGTGATGGGACGGATAATTCACCCCTCCACTTT
CASSDGTDNSPLHF
>TRBJ2-5|.|15|TRBV9|TRBD1
TGTGCCAGCAGTCGGGGACAGGGGGCCCAAGAGACCCAGTACTTC
CASSRGQGAQETQYF
>TRBJ2-7|.|17|TRBV7-8|TRBD1
TGTGCCAGCAGCAATAGGATAGGACAGGGCAAATCCTACGAGCAGTACTTC
CASSNRIGQGKSYEQYF
>TRBJ2-3|few|13|TRBV30|TRBD2
TGTGCCTGGGAGCGGGGGAGAACAGATACGCAGTATTTT
CAWERGRTDTQYF
>TRBJ2-3|.|13|TRBV13|.
TGTGCCAGCAGCTTATCTGCGGCAGATACGCAGTATTTT
CASSLSAADTQYF
>TRBJ1-1|.|14|TRBV4-3|.
TGCGCCAGCAGCCAAGATCGAGGGGGTACTGAAGCTTTCTTT
CASSQDRGGTEAFF
>TRBJ2-5|.|14|TRBV5-4|TRBD2
TGTGCCAGTGGGCTAGCGGGGGGGCAGGAGACCCAGTACTTC
CASGLAGGQETQYF
>TRBJ1-1|once|14|TRBV9|.
TGTGCCAGCAGCGTAGGCCGGGGAGACACTGAAGCTTTCTTT
CASSVGRGDTEAFF
>TRBJ2-3|.|15|TRBV7-2|.
TGTGCCAGCAGCTTAGAGGGGTCGAGCACAGATACGCAGTATTTT
CASSLEGSSTDTQYF
>TRBJ2-7|few|14|TRBV6-5|.
TGTGCCAGCAGTCTGGACAGATTCCCCTACGAGCAGTACTTC
CASSLDRFPYEQYF
>TRBJ2-3|.|16|TRBV7-9|TRBD2
TGTGCCAGCAGCTCGTCCGCCGGGGGGAGTTCAGATACGCAGTATTTT
CASSSSAGGSSDTQYF